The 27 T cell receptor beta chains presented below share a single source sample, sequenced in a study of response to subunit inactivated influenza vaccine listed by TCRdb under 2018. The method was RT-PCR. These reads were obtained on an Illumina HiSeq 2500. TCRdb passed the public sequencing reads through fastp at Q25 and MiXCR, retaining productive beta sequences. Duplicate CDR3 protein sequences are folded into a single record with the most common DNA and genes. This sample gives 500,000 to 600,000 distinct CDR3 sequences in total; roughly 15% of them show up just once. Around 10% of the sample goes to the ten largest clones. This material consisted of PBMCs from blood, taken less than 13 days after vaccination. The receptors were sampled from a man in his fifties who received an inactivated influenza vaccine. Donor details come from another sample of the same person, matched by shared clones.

Here the CDR3 reads CASYRDSHMNTEAFF. DNA for the CDR3: TGTGCCAGCTATCGGGACAGCCACATGAACACTGAAGCTTTCTTT. The V gene is TRBV28, the J gene TRBJ1-1; 7 bases line up with TRBD1. V was clipped by 8 bases and J by 0 bases; unmatched bases: 9. CDR1 and CDR2 from the germline V gene are MDHEN and SYDVKM. The CDR3 is made up of 15 amino acids.

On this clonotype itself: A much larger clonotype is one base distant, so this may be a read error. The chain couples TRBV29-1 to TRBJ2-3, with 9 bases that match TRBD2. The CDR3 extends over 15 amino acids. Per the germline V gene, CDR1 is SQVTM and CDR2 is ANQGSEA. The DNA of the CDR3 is TGCAGCGTTGAAGACCGCGGGGGGGGTACAGATACGCGGTATTTT. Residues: CSVEDRGGGTDTRYF.

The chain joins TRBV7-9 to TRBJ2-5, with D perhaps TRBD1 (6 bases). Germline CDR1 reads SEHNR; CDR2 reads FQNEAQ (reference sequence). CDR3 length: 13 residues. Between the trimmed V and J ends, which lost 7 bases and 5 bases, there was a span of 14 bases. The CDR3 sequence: CASTITGWETQYF. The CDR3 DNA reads TGTGCCAGCACTATCACAGGGTGGGAGACCCAGTACTTC.

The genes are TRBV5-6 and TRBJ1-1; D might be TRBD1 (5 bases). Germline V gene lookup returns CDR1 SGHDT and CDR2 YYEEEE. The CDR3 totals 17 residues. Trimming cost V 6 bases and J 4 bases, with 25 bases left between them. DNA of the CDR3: TGTGCCAGCACCATGCTGCCGTTATTAGGGACCGGCACTGAAGCTTTCTTT. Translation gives CASTMLPLLGTGTEAFF.

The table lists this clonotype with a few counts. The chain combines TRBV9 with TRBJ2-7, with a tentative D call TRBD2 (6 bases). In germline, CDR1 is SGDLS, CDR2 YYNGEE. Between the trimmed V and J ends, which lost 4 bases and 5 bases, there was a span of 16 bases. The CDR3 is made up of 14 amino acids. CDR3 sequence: CASSSYAGLDEQYF. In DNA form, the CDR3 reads TGTGCCAGCAGCTCGTACGCGGGGCTGGACGAGCAGTACTTC. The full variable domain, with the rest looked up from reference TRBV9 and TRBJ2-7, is DSGVTQTPKHLITATGQRVTLRCSPRSGDLSVYWYQQSLDQGLQFLIQYYNGEERAKGNILERFSAQQFPDLHSELNLSSLELGDSALYFCASSSYAGLDEQYFGPGTRLTVT.

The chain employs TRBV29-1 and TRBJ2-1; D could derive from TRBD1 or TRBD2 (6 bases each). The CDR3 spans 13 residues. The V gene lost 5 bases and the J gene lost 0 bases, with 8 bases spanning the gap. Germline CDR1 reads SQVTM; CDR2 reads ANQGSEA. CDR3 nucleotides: TGCAGCGTTAGGGGGGTCTCCTACAATGAGCAGTTCTTC. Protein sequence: CSVRGVSYNEQFF.

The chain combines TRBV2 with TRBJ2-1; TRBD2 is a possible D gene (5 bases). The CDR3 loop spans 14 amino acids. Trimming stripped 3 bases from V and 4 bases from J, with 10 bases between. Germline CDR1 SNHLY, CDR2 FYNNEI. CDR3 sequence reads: CASSDTRGYNEQFF. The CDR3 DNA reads TGTGCCAGCAGTGACACTCGGGGTTACAATGAGCAGTTCTTC.

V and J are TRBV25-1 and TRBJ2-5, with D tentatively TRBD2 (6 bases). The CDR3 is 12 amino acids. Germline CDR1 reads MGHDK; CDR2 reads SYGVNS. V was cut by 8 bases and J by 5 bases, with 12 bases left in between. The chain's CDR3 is CASRRGLETQYF. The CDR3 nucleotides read TGTGCCAGCCGACGGGGACTGGAGACCCAGTACTTC.

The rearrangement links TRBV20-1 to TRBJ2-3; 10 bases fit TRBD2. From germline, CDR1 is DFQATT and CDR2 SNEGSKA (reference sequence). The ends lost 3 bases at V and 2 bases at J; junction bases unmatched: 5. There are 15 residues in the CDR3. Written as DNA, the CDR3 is TGCAGTGCTAGCGCCACTAGCGGGAACACAGATACGCAGTATTTT. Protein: CSASATSGNTDTQYF.

The CDR3 DNA sequence: TGTGCCGCCGCCGACAGGGGGAATCAGCCCCAGCATTTT. This translates into CAAADRGNQPQHF. The chain joins TRBV15 to TRBJ1-5; 9 bases line up with TRBD1. The trim removed 11 bases at V and 4 bases at J, leaving 6 bases unmatched. CDR1 and CDR2 from the germline V gene are LNHNV and YYDKDF (reference sequence). CDR3 length: 13 amino acids.

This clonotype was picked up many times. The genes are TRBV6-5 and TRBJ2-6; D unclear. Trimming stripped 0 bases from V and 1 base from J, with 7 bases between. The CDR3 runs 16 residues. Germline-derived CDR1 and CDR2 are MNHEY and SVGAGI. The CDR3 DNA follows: TGTGCCAGCAGTTACTCGACGGGTTCTGGGGCCAACGTCCTGACTTTC. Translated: CASSYSTGSGANVLTF.

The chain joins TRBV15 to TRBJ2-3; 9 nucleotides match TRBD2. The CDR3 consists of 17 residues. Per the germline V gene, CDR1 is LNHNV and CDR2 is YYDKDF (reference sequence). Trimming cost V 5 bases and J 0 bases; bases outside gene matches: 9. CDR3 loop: CATSPSMTSGSTDTQYF. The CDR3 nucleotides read TGTGCCACCAGCCCAAGCATGACTAGCGGTAGCACAGATACGCAGTATTTT.

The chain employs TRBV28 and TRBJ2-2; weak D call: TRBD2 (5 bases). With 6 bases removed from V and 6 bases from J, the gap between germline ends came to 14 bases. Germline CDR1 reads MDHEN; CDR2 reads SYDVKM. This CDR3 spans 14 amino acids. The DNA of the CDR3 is TGTGCCAGCAGCACAGCCCTAGCAGCCGGGGAGCTGTTTTTT. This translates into CASSTALAAGELFF.

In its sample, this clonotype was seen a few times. In nucleotides, the CDR3 is TGTGCCAGCAGAATGCAGGGGATTCAGCCCCAGCATTTT. Translated: CASRMQGIQPQHF. The gene calls are TRBV6-6 and TRBJ1-5, with a weak D call TRBD1 (6 bases). CDR3 length equals 13 residues. Trimming removed 6 bases from V and 6 bases from J, with 12 bases in between. CDR1 MNHNY and CDR2 SVGAGI come from the germline V gene (reference sequence).

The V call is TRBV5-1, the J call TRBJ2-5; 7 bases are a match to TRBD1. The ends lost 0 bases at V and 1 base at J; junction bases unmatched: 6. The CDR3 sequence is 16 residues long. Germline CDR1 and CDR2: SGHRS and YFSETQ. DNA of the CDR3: TGCGCCAGCAGCTTGGACGGCCGGGACAGCCAAGAGACCCAGTACTTC. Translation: CASSLDGRDSQETQYF.

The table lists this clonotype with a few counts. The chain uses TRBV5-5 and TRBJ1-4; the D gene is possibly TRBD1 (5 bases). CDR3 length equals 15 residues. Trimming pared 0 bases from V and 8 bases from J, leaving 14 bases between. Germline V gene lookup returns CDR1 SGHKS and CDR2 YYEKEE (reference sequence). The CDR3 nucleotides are TGTGCCAGCAGCTTGGTAGCAGGGAGAGGAGAAAAACTGTTTTTT. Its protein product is CASSLVAGRGEKLFF.

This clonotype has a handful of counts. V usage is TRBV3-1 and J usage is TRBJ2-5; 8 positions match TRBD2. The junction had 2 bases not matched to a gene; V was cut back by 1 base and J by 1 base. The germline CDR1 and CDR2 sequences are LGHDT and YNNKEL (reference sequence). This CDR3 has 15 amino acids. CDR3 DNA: TGTGCCAGCAGCCAAGTACGGGGGGGCCAAGAGACCCAGTACTTC. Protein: CASSQVRGGQETQYF.

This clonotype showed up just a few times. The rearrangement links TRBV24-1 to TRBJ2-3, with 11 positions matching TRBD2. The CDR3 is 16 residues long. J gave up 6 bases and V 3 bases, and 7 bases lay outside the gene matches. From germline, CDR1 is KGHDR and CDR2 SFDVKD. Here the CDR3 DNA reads TGTGCCACCAGTGATCCAGGGACTAGCGGAAGTGATACGCAGTATTTT. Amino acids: CATSDPGTSGSDTQYF.

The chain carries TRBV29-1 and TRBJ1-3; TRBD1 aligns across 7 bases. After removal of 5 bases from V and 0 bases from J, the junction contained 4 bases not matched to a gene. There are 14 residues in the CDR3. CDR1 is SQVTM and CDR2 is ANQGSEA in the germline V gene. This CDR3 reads CSVRDSHSGNTIYF. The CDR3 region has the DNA TGCAGCGTTCGGGACAGTCACTCTGGAAACACCATATATTTT.

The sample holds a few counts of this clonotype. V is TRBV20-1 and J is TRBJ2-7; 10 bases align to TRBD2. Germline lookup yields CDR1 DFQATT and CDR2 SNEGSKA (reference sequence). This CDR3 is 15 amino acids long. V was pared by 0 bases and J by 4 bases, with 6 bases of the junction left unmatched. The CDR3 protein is CSARESGRAGYEQYF. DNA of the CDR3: TGCAGTGCTAGAGAGAGCGGGAGGGCCGGGTACGAGCAGTACTTC.

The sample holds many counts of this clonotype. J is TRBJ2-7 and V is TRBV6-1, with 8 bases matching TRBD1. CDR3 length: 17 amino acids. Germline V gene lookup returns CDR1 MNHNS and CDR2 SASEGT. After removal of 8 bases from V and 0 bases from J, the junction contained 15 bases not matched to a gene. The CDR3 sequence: CASRKEAGGFSSYEQYF. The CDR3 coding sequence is TGTGCCAGCCGCAAGGAGGCAGGGGGCTTCTCCTCCTACGAGCAGTACTTC.

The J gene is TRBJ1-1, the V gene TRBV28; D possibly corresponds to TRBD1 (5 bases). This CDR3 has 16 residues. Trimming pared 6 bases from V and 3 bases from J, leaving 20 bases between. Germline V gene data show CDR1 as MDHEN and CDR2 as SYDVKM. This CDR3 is CASRTHRGIRDTEAFF. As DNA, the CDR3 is TGTGCCAGCAGAACCCATAGGGGTATTCGGGACACTGAAGCTTTCTTT.

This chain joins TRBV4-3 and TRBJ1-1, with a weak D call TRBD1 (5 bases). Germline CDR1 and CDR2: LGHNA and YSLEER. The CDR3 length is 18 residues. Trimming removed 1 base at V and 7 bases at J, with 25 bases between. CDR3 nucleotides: TGCGCCAGCAGCCAAGGGGACGGAGGGGAGGAGGTCCGGAGTGAAGCTTTCTTT. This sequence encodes CASSQGDGGEEVRSEAFF.

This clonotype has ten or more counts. CDR3 sequence: CASSPGHGADTQYF. CDR3 DNA sequence: TGCGCCAGCAGCCCGGGCCACGGGGCAGATACGCAGTATTTT. The chain employs TRBV5-1 and TRBJ2-3; maybe TRBD2 (5 bases). The V gene's germline CDR1 is SGHRS and CDR2 YFSETQ. V lost 4 bases, J lost 4 bases, and 13 bases lay in between. The length of the CDR3 is 14 residues.

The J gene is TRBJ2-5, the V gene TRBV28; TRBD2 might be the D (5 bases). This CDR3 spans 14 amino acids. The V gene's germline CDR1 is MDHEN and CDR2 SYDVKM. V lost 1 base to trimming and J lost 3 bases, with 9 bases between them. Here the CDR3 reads CASSLSSLKETQYF. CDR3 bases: TGTGCCAGCAGTTTATCTAGCCTTAAAGAGACCCAGTACTTC.

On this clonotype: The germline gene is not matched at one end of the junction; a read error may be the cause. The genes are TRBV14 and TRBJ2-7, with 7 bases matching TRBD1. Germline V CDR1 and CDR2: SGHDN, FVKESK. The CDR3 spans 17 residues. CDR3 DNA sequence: TGTGCCAGCAGTCAAGTACACAGGGGCCCCCATGGGGTCGAGCAGTACTTC. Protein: CASSQVHRGPHGVEQYF. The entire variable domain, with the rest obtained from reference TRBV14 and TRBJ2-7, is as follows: EAGVTQFPSHSVIEKGQTVTLRCDPISGHDNLYWYRRVMGKEIKFLLHFVKESKQDESGMPNNRFLAERTGGTYSTLKVQPAELEDSGVYFCASSQVHRGPHGVEQYFGPGTRLTVT.

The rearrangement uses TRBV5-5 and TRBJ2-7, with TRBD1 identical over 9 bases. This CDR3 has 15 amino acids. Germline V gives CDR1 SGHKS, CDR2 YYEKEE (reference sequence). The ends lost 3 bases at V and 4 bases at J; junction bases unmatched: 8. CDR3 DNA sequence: TGTGCCAGCAGCTCAGGGACAGGGAATTTTTACGAGCAGTACTTC. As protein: CASSSGTGNFYEQYF.